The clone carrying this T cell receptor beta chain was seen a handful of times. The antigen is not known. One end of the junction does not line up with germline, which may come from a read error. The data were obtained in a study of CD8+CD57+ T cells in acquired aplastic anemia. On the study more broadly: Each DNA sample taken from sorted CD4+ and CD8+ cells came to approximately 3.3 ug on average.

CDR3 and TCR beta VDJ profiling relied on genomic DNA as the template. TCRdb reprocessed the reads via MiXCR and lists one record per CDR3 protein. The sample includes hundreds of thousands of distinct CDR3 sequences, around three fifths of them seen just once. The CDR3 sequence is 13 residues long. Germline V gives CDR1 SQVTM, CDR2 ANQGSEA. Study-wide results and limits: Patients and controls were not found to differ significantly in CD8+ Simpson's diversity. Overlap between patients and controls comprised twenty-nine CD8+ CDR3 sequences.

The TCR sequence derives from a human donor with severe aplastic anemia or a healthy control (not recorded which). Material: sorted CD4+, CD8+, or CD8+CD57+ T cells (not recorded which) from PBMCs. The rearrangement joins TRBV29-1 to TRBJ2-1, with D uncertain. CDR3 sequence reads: CSVARKMANERFF. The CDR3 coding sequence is TGCAGCGTTGCAAGGAAGATGGCCAATGAGCGGTTCTTC.